Each of the 25 T cell receptor beta chains below was sequenced from the same sample in a study of blood T cell repertoires in COVID-19. Measured with immunoSEQ multiplex PCR; TCRdb has only the in-frame clones, and not every one. The sample shows over 400,000 clones, approximately 91% of them seen only once. Sequenced input: PBMCs or T cells enriched from blood (not recorded which). The receptors derive from a woman aged 55-70 years who had recovered from COVID-19.

This sequence joins TRBV27 and TRBJ2-3, with D unclear. The germline V gene encodes CDR1 MNHEY and CDR2 SMNVEV (reference sequence). The CDR3 loop spans 13 amino acids. Trimming left V 6 bases short and J 0 bases short, with 7 bases between. CDR3 DNA: TGTGCCAGCAGAAAACTTAGCACAGATACGCAGTATTTT. Its translation is CASRKLSTDTQYF.

The rearrangement joins TRBV7-2 to TRBJ2-1; D is perhaps TRBD2 (5 bases). The CDR3 extends over 13 amino acids. The V end was cut by 6 bases, the J end by 5 bases, with 11 bases between. From germline, CDR1 is SGHTA and CDR2 FQGNSA. CDR3 sequence reads: CASSPGLHNEQFF. In DNA, the CDR3 is TGTGCCAGCAGTCCAGGACTCCACAATGAGCAGTTCTTC.

Written as DNA, the CDR3 is TGTGCCAGCAGCGCACGAGTAGGGAGTCTCCTTGCAACTAATGAAAAACTGTTTTTT. Its translation: CASSARVGSLLATNEKLFF. V is TRBV3-1 (or the pseudogene TRBV3-2) and J is TRBJ1-4; D is unclear. The CDR3 has 19 amino acids. Germline V gene sequence: CDR1 LGHDT, CDR2 YNNKEL (reference sequence). The V end was cut by 5 bases, the J end by 0 bases, with 22 bases between.

The chain has TRBV3-1 (or the pseudogene TRBV3-2) and TRBJ1-5; tentatively, D is TRBD1 (6 bases). The CDR3 is 14 amino acids. The germline CDR1 and CDR2 sequences are LGHDT and YNNKEL (reference sequence). V gave up 4 bases and J gave up 0 bases, with 7 bases separating them. The CDR3 coding sequence is TGTGCCAGCAGCCCGGACAGTAGCAATCAGCCCCAGCATTTT. Translated, it gives CASSPDSSNQPQHF.

The rearrangement links TRBV10-1 to TRBJ2-1; the D is unclear. The CDR3 has 12 residues. CDR1 and CDR2 from the germline V gene are WNHNN and SYGVQD (reference sequence). Trimming removed 4 bases at V and 7 bases at J, with 8 bases between. The CDR3 here is CASSATWNEQFF. Written as DNA, the CDR3 is TGCGCCAGCAGTGCTACGTGGAATGAGCAGTTCTTC.

The chain combines TRBV2 with TRBJ2-7; tentatively, D is TRBD2 (5 bases). This CDR3 region has 12 residues. The germline V gene encodes CDR1 SNHLY and CDR2 FYNNEI. Trimming stripped 4 bases from V and 6 bases from J, with 10 bases between. The DNA of the CDR3 is TGTGCCAGCAGTGTGGAGGCTGGCGAGCAGTACTTC. Translation gives CASSVEAGEQYF. The full variable domain, rest sourced from reference TRBV2 and TRBJ2-7, is EPEVTQTPSHQVTQMGQEVILRCVPISNHLYFYWYRQILGQKVEFLVSFYNNEISEKSEIFDDQFSVERPDGSNFTLKIRSTKLEDSAMYFCASSVEAGEQYFGPGTRLTVT.

The V gene is TRBV28, the J gene TRBJ2-1; D is possibly TRBD1 (6 bases). Trimming cost V 5 bases and J 3 bases, with 14 bases left between them. Germline V gives CDR1 MDHEN, CDR2 SYDVKM. CDR3 length: 15 amino acids. CDR3 DNA: TGTGCCAGCAGTCAGACAGGTCATATCTACAATGAGCAGTTCTTC. It codes for CASSQTGHIYNEQFF.

The rearrangement links TRBV7-6 to TRBJ1-6, with TRBD1 matching 8 bases. The germline gives CDR1 SGHVS, CDR2 FNYEAQ. With V trimmed by 3 bases and J by 8 bases, 18 bases remained unmatched. The CDR3 covers 19 residues. CDR3 sequence (DNA): TGTGCCAGCAGCTTCATTCCCCCGGGGCAGGGGGCTATCGATTCACCCCTCCACTTT. It yields the protein CASSFIPPGQGAIDSPLHF.

V gene TRBV4-1 combines with J gene TRBJ2-5, with a weak D call TRBD2 (6 bases). Per germline, CDR1 MGHRA and CDR2 YSYEKL. Trimming took 2 bases from V and 4 from J, leaving 8 bases between them. CDR3 length: 13 residues. Here the CDR3 DNA reads TGCGCCAGCAGCCAACCACTAGCAGAGACCCAGTACTTC. Residues: CASSQPLAETQYF.

In the case of this clone: Within the sample, other DNA sequences also encode this same CDR3. The chain has TRBV6-5 and TRBJ1-2; maybe TRBD1 (5 bases). V was cut by 2 bases and J by 8 bases, with 9 bases left in between. This CDR3 has 12 residues. CDR1 and CDR2 from the germline V gene are MNHEY and SVGAGI. Here the CDR3 DNA reads TGTGCCAGCAGTTACGGGGGGAACGGCTACACCTTC. It codes for CASSYGGNGYTF.

CDR3 in DNA: TGTGCCAGCAGCCAAGTCGGGACTCTCACCGGGGAGCTGTTTTTT. As protein: CASSQVGTLTGELFF. The chain recombines TRBV4-2 with TRBJ2-2; D is perhaps TRBD2 (6 bases). Per germline, CDR1 LGHNA and CDR2 YNFKEQ. This CDR3 has 15 amino acids. Trimming took off 1 base at V and 4 bases at J, with 10 bases between the two ends.

Here the CDR3 reads CASSQGQSSYNSPLHF. The CDR3 DNA reads TGTGCCAGCAGCCAGGGACAGAGCTCCTATAATTCACCCCTCCACTTT. This rearrangement joins TRBV3-1 (or the pseudogene TRBV3-2) to TRBJ1-6; 7 nucleotides agree with TRBD1. CDR1 is LGHDT and CDR2 is YNNKEL in the germline V gene (reference sequence). The CDR3 covers 16 residues. V lost 3 bases, J lost 0 bases, and 2 bases stayed unmatched.

The V gene is TRBV28, the J gene TRBJ1-2; possible D gene TRBD1, 5 bases. Deletions cut 3 bases from V and 8 bases from J, with 13 bases between. The germline V gene encodes CDR1 MDHEN and CDR2 SYDVKM. The CDR3 sequence is 13 residues long. The CDR3 protein is CASSFGGLRGYTF. CDR3 nucleotide sequence: TGTGCCAGCAGTTTTGGGGGGTTGCGGGGCTACACCTTC.

The rearrangement uses TRBV5-8 and TRBJ1-6, with 8 bases matching TRBD1. The CDR3 loop spans 17 amino acids. The junction had 14 bases not matched to a gene; V was cut back by 5 bases and J by 7 bases. Germline V gene sequence: CDR1 SGHTS, CDR2 YDEGEE. This CDR3 reads CASRALPGQGDNSPLHF. CDR3 nucleotides: TGTGCCAGCAGAGCCCTTCCCGGACAGGGTGACAATTCACCCCTCCACTTT.

The CDR3 here is CASSPVSGIPQETQYF. The CDR3 nucleotides are TGTGCCAGCAGCCCAGTTTCAGGGATCCCACAAGAGACCCAGTACTTC. The chain recombines TRBV7-2 with TRBJ2-5; TRBD1 might be the D (5 bases). The CDR3 is 16 residues long. Germline V gene lookup returns CDR1 SGHTA and CDR2 FQGNSA. The V end was cut by 5 bases, the J end by 2 bases, with 18 bases between.

The chain carries TRBV18 and TRBJ1-2; 10 bases line up with TRBD1. CDR3 length equals 15 residues. V trimming: 2 bases; J trimming: 3 bases; junction bases outside the gene matches: 3. CDR1 KGHSH and CDR2 LQKENI come from the germline V gene. The DNA for the CDR3 is TGTGCCAGCTCACCAATCGGACAGGGGGACTATGGCTACACCTTC. This sequence encodes CASSPIGQGDYGYTF.

This chain links TRBV10-3 with TRBJ2-3, with D maybe TRBD2 (5 bases). The CDR3 contains 14 residues. Trimming stripped 11 bases from V and 0 bases from J, with 15 bases between. The germline V gene encodes CDR1 ENHRY and CDR2 SYGVKD. Written as DNA, the CDR3 is TGTGCCTCCGCGGGCGTTTCGAGCACAGATACGCAGTATTTT. Translating it yields CASAGVSSTDTQYF.

This clone was counted between two and nine times. The chain couples TRBV2 to TRBJ2-2, with D possibly TRBD2 on 7 matching bases. CDR1 is SNHLY and CDR2 is FYNNEI in the germline V gene. V lost 8 bases and J 6 bases, leaving 13 bases between the germline ends. The CDR3 runs 13 residues. The CDR3 sequence: CASSGEGSGELFF. DNA of the CDR3: TGTGCCAGCTCAGGGGAGGGGTCCGGGGAGCTGTTTTTT.

The V and J genes are TRBV5-4 and TRBJ2-3, with D tentatively TRBD1 (8 bases). V was shortened by 1 base and J by 2 bases, with 14 bases between the two germline ends. The CDR3 loop spans 16 amino acids. Germline CDR1 is SGHNT and CDR2 is YYREEE (reference sequence). The CDR3 DNA reads TGTGCCAGCAGCTTGAGGACAGGGAGGGTCACAGATACGCAGTATTTT. Translating it yields CASSLRTGRVTDTQYF.

The V gene is TRBV4-1, the J gene TRBJ2-7; the D gene is possibly TRBD1 (5 bases). Trimming stripped 0 bases from V and 6 bases from J, with 18 bases between. The CDR3 contains 16 residues. Looked up from germline, CDR1 is MGHRA and CDR2 is YSYEKL. CDR3 sequence (DNA): TGCGCCAGCAGCCAAGAATTGTCACAGGCCATGGGCGAGCAGTACTTC. Its protein is CASSQELSQAMGEQYF.

The chain is built from TRBV6-5 and TRBJ1-1; tentative D call: TRBD1 (5 bases). Looked up from germline, CDR1 is MNHEY and CDR2 is SVGAGI. V dropped 7 bases and J dropped 2 bases, with 17 bases sitting between them. The CDR3 has 15 residues. The DNA of the CDR3 is TGTGCCAGCACCACGGGACGGGGGGGAAACACTGAAGCTTTCTTT. Encoded protein: CASTTGRGGNTEAFF.

The rearrangement links TRBV4-1 to TRBJ1-1; perhaps TRBD1 as D (6 bases). The V and J ends lost 4 bases and 10 bases respectively, with 16 bases between them. The CDR3 is 13 residues long. Germline V gives CDR1 MGHRA, CDR2 YSYEKL. CDR3 region: CASSPRPGERAFF. Here the CDR3 DNA reads TGCGCCAGCAGCCCTCGGCCAGGGGAGCGAGCTTTCTTT.

The V gene is TRBV7-2, the J gene TRBJ2-1; tentatively, D is TRBD1 (5 bases). Per germline, CDR1 SGHTA and CDR2 FQGNSA. The CDR3 sequence is 14 residues long. The germline V and J ends were trimmed by 3 bases and 6 bases, with 12 bases remaining between them. Written as DNA, the CDR3 is TGTGCCAGCAGCTTGTCAGGGAAGGGCAATGAGCAGTTCTTC. This codes for CASSLSGKGNEQFF.

The chain couples TRBV12-3 or TRBV12-4 to TRBJ2-1; D possibly corresponds to TRBD2 (6 bases). V was trimmed by 7 bases and J by 12 bases, leaving 16 bases between them. The CDR3 is 12 amino acids. CDR3 DNA sequence: TGTGCCAGCACCCTATCTCGGGGGACGCAGTTCTTC. This gives the protein CASTLSRGTQFF.

This sequence joins TRBV29-1 and TRBJ1-1; TRBD1 matches at 7 bases. The germline V gene encodes CDR1 SQVTM and CDR2 ANQGSEA. This CDR3 comprises 11 residues. V lost 7 bases and J lost 11; bases outside the gene matches: 10. CDR3 amino acids: CSAAGTAGAFF. CDR3 nucleotide sequence: TGCAGCGCTGCGGGGACAGCCGGCGCTTTCTTT.